These T cell receptor beta chains were read from a single sample in a study of post-analysis software for immune sequencing data. TCRdb re-derived calls from the PCR reads in MiXCR, one entry per CDR3 protein. The sample lists roughly 730,000 distinct CDR3 sequences, just under 30% occurring once. The sequencing input was blood. The origin of the receptors is a girl under 18 with multiple sclerosis. Each CDR3 is given with its conserved first and last residue. A D gene is named only where the DNA matches it firmly.

V	D	J	CDR3
TRBV20-1	TRBD2	TRBJ2-3	CSASFTTMGLADTDTQYF
TRBV27	-	TRBJ2-5	CASSTGRRETQYF
TRBV27	-	-	CASAAASFEQYF
TRBV6-2/TRBV6-3	-	TRBJ2-2	CASSYNPWGAANTGELFF
TRBV5-1	-	TRBJ1-6	CASSLAGQGSPLHF
TRBV28	-	TRBJ2-5	CASSPVARLFQETQYF
TRBV7-2	-	TRBJ2-1	CASSLAGVWAGLTYNEQFF
TRBV7-2	-	TRBJ2-7	CANSISGGGDYEQYF
TRBV29-1	-	TRBJ1-5	CSVGDGGNQPQHF
TRBV20-1	-	TRBJ2-1	CSALLWRPSSYNEQFF
TRBV4-3	TRBD1	TRBJ2-6	CASSHPQGVSGANVLTF
TRBV7-2	TRBD1	TRBJ2-5	CASSFSPGQQETQYF
TRBV20-1	TRBD1	TRBJ2-3	CSAKTGSDTQYF
TRBV6-6	-	TRBJ2-7	CASRGVGYEQYF
TRBV5-1	-	TRBJ2-1	CASSLAPEPYNEQFF
TRBV3-1	-	TRBJ2-7	CASSQDESYEQYF
TRBV6-2/TRBV6-3	TRBD2	TRBJ2-7	CASSYSGLADYEQYF
TRBV2	-	TRBJ2-3	CASRARDTSTDTQYF
TRBV9	TRBD2	TRBJ2-1	CASSVGLAGEVEQFF
TRBV11-2	-	TRBJ2-7	CASNLAFKPYEQYF
TRBV7-2	TRBD1	TRBJ2-1	CASSYSRGLLNNEQFF
TRBV29-1	-	TRBJ1-1	CSAVTGMNTEAFF
TRBV4-3	TRBD1	TRBJ1-6	CASSQQGTDNSPLHF
TRBV20-1	TRBD2	TRBJ2-5	CSARARLAGGGNEQYF
TRBV7-9	-	TRBJ1-2	CASSLDTSNYGYTF
TRBV12-3/TRBV12-4	TRBD1	TRBJ1-5	CASSFWGQGNQPQHF
TRBV28	TRBD2	TRBJ2-5	CASREGLAGWRRQYF
TRBV12-3/TRBV12-4	TRBD1	TRBJ1-2	CASSYASQGPMRGYTF
TRBV7-2	TRBD2	TRBJ2-1	CASSFRRGALNEQFF
TRBV7-2	-	TRBJ2-3	CASSLRRGDTQYF
TRBV29-1	-	TRBJ2-3	CSVKTGVSTDTQYF
TRBV20-1	-	TRBJ2-3	CSAYKSTDTQYF
TRBV25-1	TRBD1	TRBJ2-7	CASSEHAGTAKQGTQYF
TRBV18	TRBD1	TRBJ2-7	CASSPQGQGYEQYF
TRBV28	TRBD2	TRBJ2-5	CASSFGTSGYERYF
TRBV28	TRBD1	TRBJ2-5	CASSLVTGDQETQYF
TRBV20-1	-	TRBJ2-6	CSARGVGGRGANVLTF
TRBV7-9	-	TRBJ1-5	CASSLGSGSADQPQHF
TRBV27	-	TRBJ2-7	CAGSPVPGSSYEQYF
TRBV20-1	TRBD1	TRBJ2-1	CSARDLSLGQGLGEQFF
TRBV20-1	TRBD2	TRBJ2-1	CSATSGRSSYNEQFF
TRBV18	TRBD1	TRBJ1-2	CASSPPGQGYSYTF
TRBV7-9	-	TRBJ1-5	CASSSGSQGSNQPQHF
TRBV10-3	-	TRBJ2-7	CAISDSLGYEQYF
TRBV9	-	TRBJ2-1	CASSVSGDHNEQFF
TRBV7-9	-	TRBJ1-2	CASSGQGLSVYGYTF
TRBV7-2	-	TRBJ2-5	CASSLGPGGGQETQYF
TRBV11-2	-	TRBJ2-1	CASRRLVENEQFF
TRBV2	-	TRBJ2-3	CASKLRATDTQYF
TRBV9	TRBD1	TRBJ2-3	CTSSVTGTGIGTDTQYF
TRBV20-1	-	TRBJ1-2	CSAPYYGYTF
TRBV20-1	TRBD2	TRBJ2-1	CSALGSGGAKYNEQFF
TRBV7-2	-	TRBJ2-1	CASSLSREQFF
TRBV5-6	-	TRBJ1-2	CASSHGQPYYGYTF
TRBV6-5	TRBD2	TRBJ2-2	CASSPTSGTNTGELFF
TRBV9	-	TRBJ2-1	CASAKDVSSYNEQFF
TRBV20-1	TRBD2	TRBJ2-1	CSAPPLTSGYNEQFF